The TCR beta chain described here comes from a study of naive and memory T cell subsets. This clonotype was observed many times. Antigen unknown. Both TRBC1 and TRBC2 were covered by a beta constant-region primer of two equimolar oligonucleotides. Four rounds of PCR amplified the ligated cDNA using nested alpha and beta constant-region primers plus SP2. One entry per CDR3 protein, called by TCRdb with MiXCR from the UMI-ligation and nested PCR reads. The sample records around 83,000 distinct CDR3 sequences, roughly 10% being singletons. Study observations and caveats: Gini index rose across naive, CM, EM and EMRA in CD4 and CD8. Especially in CD8 cells, naive repertoires contained a few larger clonotypes, possibly CD45RA-re-expressing memory cells.

V shed 5 bases and J 2 bases; nucleotides not matched to a gene: 5. Germline V gene lookup returns CDR1 DFQATT and CDR2 SNEGSKA (reference sequence). The CDR3 is 13 amino acids. This receptor was taken from a human donor in good health. This chain links TRBV20-1 with TRBJ2-7; 8 nucleotides agree with TRBD2. The sample taken for sequencing was naive CD4+ T cells from blood. The CDR3 DNA reads as TGCAGTGCTGCCGGGGGGGGACCCTACGAGCAGTACTTC. Amino acids: CSAAGGGPYEQYF.